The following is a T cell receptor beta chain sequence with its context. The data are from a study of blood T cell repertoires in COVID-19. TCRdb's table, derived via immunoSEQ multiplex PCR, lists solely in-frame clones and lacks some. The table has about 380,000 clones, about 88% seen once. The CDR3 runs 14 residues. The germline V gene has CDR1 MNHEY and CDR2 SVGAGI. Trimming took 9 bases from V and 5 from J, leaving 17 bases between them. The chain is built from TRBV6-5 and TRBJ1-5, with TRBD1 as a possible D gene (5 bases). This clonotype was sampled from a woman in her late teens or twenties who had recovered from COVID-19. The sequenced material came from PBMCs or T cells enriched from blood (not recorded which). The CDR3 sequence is CASTTRVIDQPQHF. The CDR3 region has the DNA TGTGCCAGTACAACCAGGGTAATAGATCAGCCCCAGCATTTT.